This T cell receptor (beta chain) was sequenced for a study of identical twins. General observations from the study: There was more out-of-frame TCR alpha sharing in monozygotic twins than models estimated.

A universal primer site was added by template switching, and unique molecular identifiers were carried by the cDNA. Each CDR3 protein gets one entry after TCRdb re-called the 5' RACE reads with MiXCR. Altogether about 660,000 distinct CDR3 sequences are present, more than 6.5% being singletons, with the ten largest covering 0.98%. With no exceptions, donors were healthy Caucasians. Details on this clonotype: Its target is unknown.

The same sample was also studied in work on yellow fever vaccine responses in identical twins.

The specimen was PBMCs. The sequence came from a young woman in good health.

The chain's CDR3 is CASSQLRGGGIYGYTF. DNA for the CDR3: TGTGCCAGCAGCCAACTCAGGGGAGGAGGTATCTATGGCTACACCTTC. V usage is TRBV14 and J usage is TRBJ1-2; maybe TRBD1 (6 bases). The germline gives CDR1 SGHDN, CDR2 FVKESK. Trimming stripped 2 bases from V and 4 bases from J, with 17 bases between. The CDR3 has 16 amino acids. Filled out from reference TRBV14 and TRBJ1-2, the complete variable domain reads EAGVTQFPSHSVIEKGQTVTLRCDPISGHDNLYWYRRVMGKEIKFLLHFVKESKQDESGMPNNRFLAERTGGTYSTLKVQPAELEDSGVYFCASSQLRGGGIYGYTFGSGTRLTVV.